The clone carrying this TCR beta chain was observed many times. TCRdb re-called the 5' RACE reads with MiXCR, one entry per CDR3 protein. The table has around 48,000 distinct CDR3 sequences, 5.3% seen once. Sample time point: sample taken at primary tumor resection. This entry comes from a study of spatial heterogeneity in lung cancer. Germline CDR1 is MDHEN and CDR2 is SYDVKM. The ends lost 5 bases at V and 10 bases at J; junction bases unmatched: 10. The CDR3 loop spans 15 amino acids. This clonotype was obtained from a male donor with early-stage non-small cell lung cancer. The rearrangement joins TRBV28 to TRBJ1-6, with TRBD1 matching 8 bases. Here the sequenced sample was PBMCs, taken at surgery. The CDR3 DNA sequence: TGTGCCAGCAGTCCTCGGACAGGGAGAGGGTCACCCCTCCACTTT. It codes for CASSPRTGRGSPLHF.